This T cell receptor (beta chain) was found in a study of blood T cell repertoires in COVID-19. Seattle-derived patients entered the study during active infection and were followed longitudinally. Per the germline V gene, CDR1 is SNHLY and CDR2 is FYNNEI. Trimming removed 10 bases from V and 2 bases from J; junction bases left unmatched: 12. The CDR3 has 15 amino acids. Per the study methods: Amplifying reference gene primers gave estimates of nucleated cell counts. Only in-frame clones appear in the TCRdb table, and some are missing; sequencing was by immunoSEQ multiplex PCR. V and J calls plus clone size are reproduced from that table; the DNA served to infer D and trimming. The repertoire holds under 250,000 clones, with about nine tenths as singletons.

This chain connects TRBV2 to TRBJ2-5; 8 positions match TRBD2. This receptor was obtained from a man in his forties or fifties with COVID-19, enrolled during active disease. Sequenced input: peripheral blood. This chain's CDR3 is CATKLRGLAQETQYF. The CDR3, as DNA: TGTGCCACAAAGCTCCGTGGACTAGCTCAAGAGACCCAGTACTTC.